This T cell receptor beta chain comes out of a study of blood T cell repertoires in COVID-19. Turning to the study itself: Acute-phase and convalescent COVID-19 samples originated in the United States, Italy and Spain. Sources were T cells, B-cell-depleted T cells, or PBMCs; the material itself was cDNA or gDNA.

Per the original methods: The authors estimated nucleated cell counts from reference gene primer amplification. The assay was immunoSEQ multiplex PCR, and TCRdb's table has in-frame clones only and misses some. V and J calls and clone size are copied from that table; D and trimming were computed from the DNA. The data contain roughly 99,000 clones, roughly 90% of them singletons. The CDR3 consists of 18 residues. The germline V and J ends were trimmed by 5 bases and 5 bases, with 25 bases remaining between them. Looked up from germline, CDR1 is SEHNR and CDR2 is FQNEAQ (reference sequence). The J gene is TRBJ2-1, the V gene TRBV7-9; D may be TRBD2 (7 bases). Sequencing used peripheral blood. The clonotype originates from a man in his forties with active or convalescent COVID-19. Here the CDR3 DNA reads TGTGCCAGCAGCCGGGCTAGGGGGGGACGGTTCGCGGACAATGAGCAGTTCTTC. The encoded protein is CASSRARGGRFADNEQFF.